Described below is a single TCR beta chain sequence and its context. The data stem from a study of T-cell reconstitution after alpha-beta-depleted transplantation in children. Germline CDR1 DFQATT, CDR2 SNEGSKA (reference sequence). The CDR3 runs 14 residues. The V end lost 1 base, the J end lost 6 bases, and 15 bases lay between the germline ends. Preparing the TCRbeta library involved the use of unique molecular identifiers. MiXCR, run by TCRdb on the PCR reads, gives a single entry per CDR3 protein. The table lists roughly 200,000 distinct CDR3 sequences, 8% to 9.5% of them singletons. V gene TRBV20-1 combines with J gene TRBJ1-1; no reliable D call. Sequencing used PBMCs from the stem cell graft donor, obtained from the stem cell graft. This clonotype was sampled from a human donor who donated a stem cell graft to a child with acute lymphoblastic leukemia. CDR3 sequence reads: CSARGSGLSAEAFF. The CDR3, as DNA: TGCAGTGCTAGAGGTTCGGGGTTAAGTGCTGAAGCTTTCTTT.